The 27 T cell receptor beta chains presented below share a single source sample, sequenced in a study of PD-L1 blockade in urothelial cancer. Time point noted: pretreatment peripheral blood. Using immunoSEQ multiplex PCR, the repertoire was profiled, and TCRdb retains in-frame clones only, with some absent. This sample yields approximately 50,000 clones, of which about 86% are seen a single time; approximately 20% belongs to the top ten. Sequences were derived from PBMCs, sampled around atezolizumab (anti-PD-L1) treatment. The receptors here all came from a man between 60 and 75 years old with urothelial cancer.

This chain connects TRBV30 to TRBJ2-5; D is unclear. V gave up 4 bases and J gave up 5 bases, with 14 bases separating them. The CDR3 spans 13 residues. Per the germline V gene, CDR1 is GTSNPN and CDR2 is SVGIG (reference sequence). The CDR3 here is CAWTLSPLETQYF. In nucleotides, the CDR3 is TGTGCCTGGACCCTGAGCCCCTTGGAGACCCAGTACTTC.

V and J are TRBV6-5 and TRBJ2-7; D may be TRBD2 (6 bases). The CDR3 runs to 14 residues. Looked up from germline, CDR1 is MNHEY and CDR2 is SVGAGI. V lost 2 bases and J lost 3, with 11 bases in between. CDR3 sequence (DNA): TGTGCCAGCAGTTACAATCTGGACTACTACGAGCAGTACTTC. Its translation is CASSYNLDYYEQYF.

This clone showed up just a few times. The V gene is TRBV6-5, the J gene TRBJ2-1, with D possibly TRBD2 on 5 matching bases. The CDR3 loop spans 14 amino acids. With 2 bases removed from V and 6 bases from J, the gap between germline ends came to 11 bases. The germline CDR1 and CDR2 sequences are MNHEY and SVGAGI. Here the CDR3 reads CASSYDLALNEQFF. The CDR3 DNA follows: TGTGCCAGCAGTTACGATCTAGCTCTCAATGAGCAGTTCTTC.

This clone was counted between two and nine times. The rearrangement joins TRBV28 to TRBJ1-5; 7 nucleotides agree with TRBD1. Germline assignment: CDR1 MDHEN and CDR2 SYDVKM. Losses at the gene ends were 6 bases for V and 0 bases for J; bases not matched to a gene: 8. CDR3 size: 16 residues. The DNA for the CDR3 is TGTGCCAGCAGAAACCCGTACAGGGGTAGCAATCAGCCCCAGCATTTT. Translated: CASRNPYRGSNQPQHF.

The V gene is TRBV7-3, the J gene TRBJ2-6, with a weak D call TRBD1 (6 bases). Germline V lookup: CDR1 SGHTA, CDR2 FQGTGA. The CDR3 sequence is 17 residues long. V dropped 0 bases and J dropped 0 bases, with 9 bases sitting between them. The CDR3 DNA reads TGTGCCAGCAGCTTAACGGGGGCGGGCTCTGGGGCCAACGTCCTGACTTTC. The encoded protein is CASSLTGAGSGANVLTF.

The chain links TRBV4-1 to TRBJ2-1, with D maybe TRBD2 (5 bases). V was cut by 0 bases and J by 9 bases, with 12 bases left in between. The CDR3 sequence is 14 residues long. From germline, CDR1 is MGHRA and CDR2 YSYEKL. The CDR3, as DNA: TGCGCCAGCAGCCAAGATTATCCGGGGATTGAGCAGTTCTTC. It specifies CASSQDYPGIEQFF.

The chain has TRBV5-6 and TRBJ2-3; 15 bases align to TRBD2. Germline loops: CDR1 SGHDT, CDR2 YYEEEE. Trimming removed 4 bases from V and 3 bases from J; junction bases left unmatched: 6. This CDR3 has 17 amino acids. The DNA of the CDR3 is TGTGCCAGCAGCCAAAGGACTAGCGGGAGGGGGACAGATACGCAGTATTTT. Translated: CASSQRTSGRGTDTQYF.

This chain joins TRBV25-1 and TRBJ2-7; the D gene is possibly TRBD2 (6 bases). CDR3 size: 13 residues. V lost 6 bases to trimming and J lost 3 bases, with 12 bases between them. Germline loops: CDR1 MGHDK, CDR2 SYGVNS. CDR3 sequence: CASRRGSVYEQYF. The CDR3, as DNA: TGTGCCAGCAGGCGGGGAAGTGTCTACGAGCAGTACTTC.

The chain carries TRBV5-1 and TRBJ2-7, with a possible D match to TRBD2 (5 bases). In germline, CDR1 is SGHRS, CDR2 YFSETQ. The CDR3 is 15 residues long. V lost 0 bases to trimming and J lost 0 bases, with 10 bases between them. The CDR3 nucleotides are TGCGCCAGCAGCTTGGTTAGACGGGGCTCCTACGAGCAGTACTTC. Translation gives CASSLVRRGSYEQYF.

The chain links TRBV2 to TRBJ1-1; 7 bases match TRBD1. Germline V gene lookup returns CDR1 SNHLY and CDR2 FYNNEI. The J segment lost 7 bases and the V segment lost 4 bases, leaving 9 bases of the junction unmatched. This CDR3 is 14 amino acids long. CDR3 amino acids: CASSGQGSIGEAFF. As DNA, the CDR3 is TGTGCCAGCAGTGGACAGGGTTCCATCGGTGAAGCTTTCTTT.

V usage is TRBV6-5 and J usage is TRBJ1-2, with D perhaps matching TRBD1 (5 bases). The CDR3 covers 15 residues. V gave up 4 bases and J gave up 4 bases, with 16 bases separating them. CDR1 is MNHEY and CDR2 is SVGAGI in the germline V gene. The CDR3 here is CASSSPAGGGYGYTF. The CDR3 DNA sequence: TGTGCCAGCAGTTCCCCGGCGGGGGGGGGCTATGGCTACACCTTC.

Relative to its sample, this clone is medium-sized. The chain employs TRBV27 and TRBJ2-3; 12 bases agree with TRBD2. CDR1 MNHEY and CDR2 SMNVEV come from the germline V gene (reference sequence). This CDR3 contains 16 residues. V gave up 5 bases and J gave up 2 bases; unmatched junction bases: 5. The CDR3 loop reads CASSEGLAGLTDTQYF. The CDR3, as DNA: TGTGCCAGCAGTGAGGGACTAGCGGGCCTCACAGATACGCAGTATTTT.

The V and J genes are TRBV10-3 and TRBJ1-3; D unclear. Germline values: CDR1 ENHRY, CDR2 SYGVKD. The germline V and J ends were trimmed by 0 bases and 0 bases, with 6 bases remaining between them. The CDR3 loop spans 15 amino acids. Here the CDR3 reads CAISESGSSGNTIYF. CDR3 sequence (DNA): TGTGCCATCAGTGAGTCGGGGAGCTCTGGAAACACCATATATTTT.

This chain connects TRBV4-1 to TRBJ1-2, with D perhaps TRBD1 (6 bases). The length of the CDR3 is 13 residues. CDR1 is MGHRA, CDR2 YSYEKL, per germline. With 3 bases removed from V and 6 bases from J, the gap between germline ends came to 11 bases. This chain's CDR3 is CASSQRQGNGYTF. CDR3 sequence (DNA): TGCGCCAGCAGCCAGAGGCAGGGGAATGGCTACACCTTC.

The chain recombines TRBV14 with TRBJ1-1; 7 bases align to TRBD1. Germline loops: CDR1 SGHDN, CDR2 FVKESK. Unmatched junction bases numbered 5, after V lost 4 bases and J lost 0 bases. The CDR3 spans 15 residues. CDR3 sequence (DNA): TGTGCCAGCAGCCTGCGGACAGGTATGAACACTGAAGCTTTCTTT. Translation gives CASSLRTGMNTEAFF.

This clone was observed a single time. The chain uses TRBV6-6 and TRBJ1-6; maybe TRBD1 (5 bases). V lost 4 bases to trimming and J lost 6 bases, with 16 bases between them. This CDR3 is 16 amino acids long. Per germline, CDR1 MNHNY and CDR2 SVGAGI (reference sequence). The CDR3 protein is CASSSPGEGLNSPLHF. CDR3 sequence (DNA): TGTGCCAGCAGTTCCCCTGGTGAGGGACTTAATTCACCCCTCCACTTT.

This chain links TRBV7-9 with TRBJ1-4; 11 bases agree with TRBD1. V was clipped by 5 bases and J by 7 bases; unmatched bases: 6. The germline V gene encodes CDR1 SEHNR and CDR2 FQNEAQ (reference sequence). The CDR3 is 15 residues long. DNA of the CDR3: TGTGCCAGCAGCCTTATCGGGACAGGGGGTGAAAAACTGTTTTTT. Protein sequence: CASSLIGTGGEKLFF.

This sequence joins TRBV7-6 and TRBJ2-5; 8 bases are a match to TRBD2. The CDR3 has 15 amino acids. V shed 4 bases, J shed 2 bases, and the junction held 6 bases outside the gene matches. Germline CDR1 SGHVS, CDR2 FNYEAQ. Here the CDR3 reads CASSSAGTRQETQYF. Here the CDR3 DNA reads TGTGCCAGCAGCTCTGCCGGGACTAGACAAGAGACCCAGTACTTC.

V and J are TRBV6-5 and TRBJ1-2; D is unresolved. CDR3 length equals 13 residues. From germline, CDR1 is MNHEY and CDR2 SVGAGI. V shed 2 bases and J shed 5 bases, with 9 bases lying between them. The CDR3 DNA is TGTGCCAGCAGTTACGGACTACGATATGGCTACACCTTC. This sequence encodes CASSYGLRYGYTF.

The DNA for the CDR3 is TGTGCCAGCAGTCTCGACAGAAGTGAGACCCAGTACTTC. This codes for CASSLDRSETQYF. This rearrangement joins TRBV6-1 to TRBJ2-5; weak D call: TRBD1 (5 bases). From germline, CDR1 is MNHNS and CDR2 SASEGT. This CDR3 has 13 amino acids. V gave up 5 bases and J gave up 5 bases, with 12 bases separating them.

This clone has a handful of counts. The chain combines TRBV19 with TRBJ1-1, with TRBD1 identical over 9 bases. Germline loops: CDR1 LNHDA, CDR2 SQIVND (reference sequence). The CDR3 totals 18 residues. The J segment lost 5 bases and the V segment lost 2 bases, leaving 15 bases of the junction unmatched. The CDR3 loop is CASSIPSWGGTGLTEAFF. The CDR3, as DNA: TGTGCCAGTAGTATACCAAGTTGGGGGGGGACAGGGCTTACTGAAGCTTTCTTT.

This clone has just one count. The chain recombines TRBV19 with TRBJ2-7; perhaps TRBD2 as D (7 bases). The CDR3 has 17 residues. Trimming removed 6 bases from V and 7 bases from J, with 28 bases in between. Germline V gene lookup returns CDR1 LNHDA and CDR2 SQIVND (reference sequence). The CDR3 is CASSPEGVRGSRREQYF. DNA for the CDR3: TGTGCCAGTAGCCCGGAGGGGGTGCGGGGGTCACGGAGAGAGCAGTACTTC.

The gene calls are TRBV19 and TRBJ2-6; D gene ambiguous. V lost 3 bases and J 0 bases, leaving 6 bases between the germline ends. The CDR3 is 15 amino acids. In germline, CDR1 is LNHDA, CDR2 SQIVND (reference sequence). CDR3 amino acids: CASSMSFSGANVLTF. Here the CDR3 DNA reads TGTGCCAGTAGTATGAGTTTCTCTGGGGCCAACGTCCTGACTTTC.

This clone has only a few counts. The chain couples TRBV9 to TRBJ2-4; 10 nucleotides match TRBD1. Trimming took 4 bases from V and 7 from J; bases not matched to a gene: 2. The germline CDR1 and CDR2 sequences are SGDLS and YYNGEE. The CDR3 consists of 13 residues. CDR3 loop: CASSRQGANIQYF. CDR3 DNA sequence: TGTGCCAGCAGCAGACAGGGGGCGAACATTCAGTACTTC.

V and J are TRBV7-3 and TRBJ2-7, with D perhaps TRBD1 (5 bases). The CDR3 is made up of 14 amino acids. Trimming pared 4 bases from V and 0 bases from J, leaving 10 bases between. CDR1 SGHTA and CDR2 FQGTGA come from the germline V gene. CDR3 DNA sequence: TGTGCCAGCAGCTCATCCAGGGACTCCTACGAGCAGTACTTC. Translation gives CASSSSRDSYEQYF.

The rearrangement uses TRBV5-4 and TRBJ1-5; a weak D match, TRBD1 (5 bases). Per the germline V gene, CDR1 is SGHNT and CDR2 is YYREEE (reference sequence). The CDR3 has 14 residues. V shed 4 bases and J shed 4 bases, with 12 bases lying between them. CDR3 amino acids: CASSTGDGNQPQHF. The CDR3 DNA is TGTGCCAGCAGCACGGGGGACGGAAATCAGCCCCAGCATTTT. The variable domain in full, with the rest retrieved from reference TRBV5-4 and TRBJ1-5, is ETGVTQSPTHLIKTRGQQVTLRCSSQSGHNTVSWYQQALGQGPQFIFQYYREEENGRGNFPPRFSGLQFPNYSSELNVNALELDDSALYLCASSTGDGNQPQHFGDGTRLSIL.

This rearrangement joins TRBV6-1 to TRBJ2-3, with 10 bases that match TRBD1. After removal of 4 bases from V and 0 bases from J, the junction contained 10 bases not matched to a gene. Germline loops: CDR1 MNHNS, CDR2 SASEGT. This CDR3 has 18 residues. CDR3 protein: CASSGSTGGLASTDTQYF. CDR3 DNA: TGTGCCAGCAGTGGGTCGACAGGGGGCCTGGCTAGCACAGATACGCAGTATTTT.